Included here is one T cell receptor beta chain sequence, with context. V lost 4 bases and J lost 0, with 12 bases in between. The CDR3 contains 14 residues. CDR1 and CDR2 from the germline V gene are DFQATT and SNEGSKA (reference sequence). MiXCR, run by TCRdb on the RT-PCR reads, gives a single entry per CDR3 protein. The sample carries 550,000 to 750,000 distinct CDR3 sequences, 13% to 15% recorded once. The receptor's source is a female donor in good health, serving as a healthy control. The V and J genes are TRBV20-1 and TRBJ1-1; a possible D gene is TRBD1 (5 bases). The sequencing input was memory CD4+ T cells from blood. The CDR3 reads CSAMAKGMNTEAFF. The CDR3 nucleotides are TGCAGTGCTATGGCCAAGGGGATGAACACTGAAGCTTTCTTT.